These 19 T cell receptor beta chains were all obtained from the same sample, sequenced in a study of regulatory T cells in long-lasting Graves disease. Relying on iRepertoire HTBI primers and Arm-PCR of CDR3 regions, the team built TCR beta libraries. TCRdb analysed the multiplex PCR reads with MiXCR anew, one entry per CDR3 protein. The sample lists 360,000 or so distinct CDR3 sequences, approximately 12% seen once, with approximately 17% in the top ten. Regarding time point: newly diagnosed GD, antithyroid drugs for less than 3 months. RNA from PBMCs was the source of the TCR library. This same sample was also taken into another study, of T cells in Graves' hyperthyroidism and ophthalmopathy.

The sample consisted of peripheral blood mononuclear cells (PBMCs), taken at new diagnosis, from a patient treated with antithyroid drugs. These receptors were obtained from a young woman with Graves disease.

This rearrangement joins TRBV19 to TRBJ2-3, with D unresolved. Germline-derived CDR1 and CDR2 are LNHDA and SQIVND (reference sequence). V lost 9 bases and J lost 14, with 24 bases in between. This CDR3 region has 13 residues. This CDR3 is CARPSSGSGPPYF. In nucleotides, the CDR3 is TGTGCCAGGCCCTCTAGTGGCTCCGGTCCGCCGTATTTT.

At least ten counts were recorded for this clonotype. Relative to the germline gene, one junction end is altered; a read error may explain this. V and J are TRBV20-1 and TRBJ2-1; TRBD1 or TRBD2 may be the D gene (5 bases each). The CDR3 sequence is 10 residues long. Germline V CDR1 and CDR2: DFQATT, SNEGSKA (reference sequence). CDR3 protein: CSADQGRLFF. CDR3 nucleotides: TGCAGTGCTGACCAGGGACGGCTCTTTTTC.

This chain links TRBV4-3 with TRBJ1-4; possible D gene TRBD1, 5 bases. CDR3 size: 15 residues. Looked up from germline, CDR1 is LGHNA and CDR2 is YSLEER. Trimming shortened V by 4 bases and J by 8 bases, and 17 bases separated the two germline ends. As DNA, the CDR3 is TGCGCCAGCAGCCTACAGGACCGTTCGGGGGAAAAACTGTTTTTT. Translated: CASSLQDRSGEKLFF.

This clonotype was picked up many times. The chain recombines TRBV20-1 with TRBJ2-1, with D possibly being TRBD2 (7 bases). The germline V and J ends were trimmed by 4 bases and 4 bases, with 14 bases remaining between them. The germline gives CDR1 DFQATT, CDR2 SNEGSKA (reference sequence). CDR3 size: 14 residues. Here the CDR3 reads CSATRGEGYNEQFF. CDR3 DNA: TGCAGTGCTACAAGGGGGGAGGGTTACAATGAGCAGTTCTTC.

There are many counts of this clonotype. The V call is TRBV6-5, the J call TRBJ1-2; D gene ambiguous. This CDR3 is 16 amino acids long. V lost 2 bases and J 5 bases, leaving 18 bases between the germline ends. Germline V CDR1 and CDR2: MNHEY, SVGAGI. In DNA form, the CDR3 reads TGTGCCAGCAGTTACGTAATGTCGGCTTTATCTTATGGCTACACCTTC. Residues: CASSYVMSALSYGYTF.

This sequence joins TRBV28 and TRBJ2-2; D is possibly TRBD1 (6 bases). The germline CDR1 and CDR2 sequences are MDHEN and SYDVKM. The length of the CDR3 is 15 residues. V gave up 5 bases and J gave up 3 bases, with 13 bases separating them. This chain's CDR3 is CASSIDRPYTGELFF. The CDR3 nucleotides are TGTGCCAGCAGTATTGACAGGCCCTACACCGGGGAGCTGTTTTTT.

This clonotype was counted at least ten times. J is TRBJ1-5 and V is TRBV20-1; unclear D gene. Germline V lookup: CDR1 DFQATT, CDR2 SNEGSKA (reference sequence). With 2 bases removed from V and 4 bases from J, the gap between germline ends came to 15 bases. The CDR3 has 15 amino acids. CDR3 amino acids: CSARREAGRNQPQHF. In nucleotides, the CDR3 is TGCAGTGCTAGACGGGAGGCTGGTCGTAATCAGCCCCAGCATTTT.

This clonotype has just a few counts. This chain links TRBV20-1 with TRBJ1-5; 10 bases are a match to TRBD1. Germline V lookup: CDR1 DFQATT, CDR2 SNEGSKA (reference sequence). The CDR3 has 14 amino acids. The V gene end was trimmed by 3 bases and the J gene end by 4 bases; junction bases not matched to a gene: 3. This CDR3 reads CSARTGGFNQPQHF. CDR3 in DNA: TGCAGTGCTAGGACAGGGGGCTTTAATCAGCCCCAGCATTTT.

This rearrangement joins TRBV7-6 to TRBJ2-5, with D perhaps matching TRBD2 (6 bases). Germline V gives CDR1 SGHVS, CDR2 FNYEAQ. This CDR3 comprises 15 residues. The V and J ends lost 1 base and 5 bases respectively, with 14 bases between them. This CDR3 is CASSLEAGRKETQYF. The CDR3 DNA reads as TGTGCCAGCAGCTTAGAGGCAGGGAGGAAGGAGACCCAGTACTTC.

This clonotype was seen repeatedly, ten times or more. The chain links TRBV27 to TRBJ1-5; D remains ambiguous. Germline CDR1 reads MNHEY; CDR2 reads SMNVEV (reference sequence). The CDR3 loop spans 13 amino acids. V was shortened by 3 bases and J by 2 bases, with 5 bases between the two germline ends. The CDR3 region has the DNA TGTGCCAGCAGTTTTGTCGGCAATCAGCCCCAGCATTTT. The encoded protein is CASSFVGNQPQHF.

In this sample, this clonotype turned up many times. The chain uses TRBV18 and TRBJ1-1; TRBD1 aligns across 10 bases. The CDR3 has 14 amino acids. Trimming cost V 3 bases and J 7 bases; bases outside gene matches: 5. CDR1 and CDR2 from the germline V gene are KGHSH and LQKENI. DNA of the CDR3: TGTGCCAGCTCACCGGGACAGGGGTTTAGTGAAGCTTTCTTT. Translating gives CASSPGQGFSEAFF.

This clonotype was seen repeatedly, ten times or more. This sequence joins TRBV20-1 and TRBJ2-7; the match to TRBD2 covers 8 bases. Germline CDR1 reads DFQATT; CDR2 reads SNEGSKA (reference sequence). The V and J ends lost 5 bases and 1 base, in that order; junction bases with no gene match: 7. The CDR3 is 14 residues long. The CDR3 DNA reads as TGCAGTGCTGGGATAGCGGGAAAATCCTACGAGCAGTACTTC. Protein sequence: CSAGIAGKSYEQYF.

This clonotype was seen once. V and J are TRBV19 and TRBJ1-1, with 7 positions matching TRBD1. The CDR3 contains 13 residues. V lost 1 base and J lost 6; bases outside the gene matches: 2. In germline, CDR1 is LNHDA, CDR2 SQIVND (reference sequence). This chain's CDR3 is CASSIGTGAEAFF. CDR3 in DNA: TGTGCCAGTAGTATAGGCACAGGGGCTGAAGCTTTCTTT.

The rearrangement uses TRBV19 and TRBJ1-6; D gene unclear. With 7 bases removed from V and 2 bases from J, the gap between germline ends came to 24 bases. The CDR3 consists of 19 residues. Germline lookup yields CDR1 LNHDA and CDR2 SQIVND (reference sequence). The CDR3 DNA follows: TGTGCCAGTACCAGCCGCCCGGGCGCGGGAAGAGCCTATAATTCACCCCTCCACTTT. This encodes CASTSRPGAGRAYNSPLHF.

This chain links TRBV4-1 with TRBJ2-4; 15 nucleotides match TRBD2. Germline assignment: CDR1 MGHRA and CDR2 YSYEKL. The J segment lost 1 base and the V segment lost 4 bases, leaving 14 bases of the junction unmatched. The CDR3 totals 21 residues. Here the CDR3 reads CASSPGLAGGPGFSAKNIQYF. CDR3 DNA sequence: TGCGCCAGCAGCCCAGGACTAGCGGGAGGGCCGGGTTTTTCGGCCAAAAACATTCAGTACTTC.

This clonotype was detected ten times or more. The rearrangement uses TRBV20-1 and TRBJ1-4, with a tentative D call TRBD1 (5 bases). Germline CDR1 DFQATT, CDR2 SNEGSKA (reference sequence). The CDR3 extends over 13 amino acids. Trimming stripped 6 bases from V and 5 bases from J, with 13 bases between. The CDR3 DNA follows: TGCAGTGCGTCCGGGGCATCAAATGAAAAACTGTTTTTT. Protein product: CSASGASNEKLFF.

This clonotype appeared many times. The CDR3 region has the DNA TGTGCCAGCAGCGACAAACTGGGACTAGCGACCCAAGAGACCCAGTACTTC. It codes for CASSDKLGLATQETQYF. The chain recombines TRBV7-2 with TRBJ2-5, with TRBD2 matching over 10 bases. CDR3 length: 17 amino acids. The germline CDR1 and CDR2 sequences are SGHTA and FQGNSA. Losses at the gene ends were 5 bases for V and 1 base for J; bases not matched to a gene: 10.

The V gene is TRBV7-6, the J gene TRBJ1-1; D uncertain. This CDR3 has 15 amino acids. The V gene lost 3 bases and the J gene lost 1 base, with 12 bases spanning the gap. The germline V gene has CDR1 SGHVS and CDR2 FNYEAQ. CDR3 nucleotide sequence: TGTGCCAGCAGCTTCTCCCTCCACAGGAACACTGAAGCTTTCTTT. This translates into CASSFSLHRNTEAFF. Variable domain in full (rest from reference TRBV7-6 and TRBJ1-1): GAGVSQSPRYKVTKRGQDVALRCDPISGHVSLYWYRQALGQGPEFLTYFNYEAQQDKSGLPNDRFSAERPEGSISTLTIQRTEQRDSAMYRCASSFSLHRNTEAFFGQGTRLTVV.

This clonotype has a count of ten or more. The chain combines TRBV12-3 or TRBV12-4 with TRBJ2-3; D not resolved. V lost 6 bases, J lost 4 bases, and 8 bases lay in between. This CDR3 region has 12 residues. The CDR3 region has the DNA TGTGCCAGCAGCCGAACCTCAGATACGCAGTATTTT. Amino acid sequence: CASSRTSDTQYF.